The 30 T cell receptor beta chains listed next were all sequenced from one sample in a study of T cell changes during pregnancy in multiple sclerosis. TCRdb's table, derived via immunoSEQ multiplex PCR, lists solely in-frame clones and lacks some. The sample includes roughly 40,000 clones, approximately 90% seen only once; the top ten take less than 0.4%. Sample: CD4+ T cells from peripheral blood mononuclear cells, taken in the second trimester of pregnancy. These receptor sequences come from a female donor with multiple sclerosis, enrolled in a pregnancy study.

This clone was detected a few times. V gene TRBV5-1 combines with J gene TRBJ1-5; D unresolved. The germline gives CDR1 SGHRS, CDR2 YFSETQ. Trimming removed 0 bases from V and 1 base from J, with 8 bases in between. The length of the CDR3 is 15 residues. CDR3 in amino acids: CASSLGQNSNQPQHF. DNA for the CDR3: TGCGCCAGCAGCTTGGGGCAAAACAGCAATCAGCCCCAGCATTTT. The variable domain in full, completed from reference TRBV5-1 and TRBJ1-5, reads KAGVTQTPRYLIKTRGQQVTLSCSPISGHRSVSWYQQTPGQGLQFLFEYFSETQRNKGNFPGRFSGRQFSNSRSEMNVSTLELGDSALYLCASSLGQNSNQPQHFGDGTRLSIL.

The chain employs TRBV5-1 and TRBJ1-2, with a possible D match to TRBD1 (6 bases). V was shortened by 4 bases and J by 6 bases, with 22 bases between the two germline ends. The CDR3 has 16 residues. Looked up from germline, CDR1 is SGHRS and CDR2 is YFSETQ. CDR3 region: CASSPGGGTALHGYTF. For the CDR3, the DNA is TGCGCCAGCAGCCCCGGGGGGGGCACGGCGCTCCATGGCTACACCTTC.

The rearrangement uses TRBV5-1 and TRBJ2-1; 10 bases are shared with TRBD2. The trim removed 6 bases at V and 2 bases at J, leaving 5 bases unmatched. The CDR3 is made up of 15 amino acids. Germline V gene data show CDR1 as SGHRS and CDR2 as YFSETQ. The CDR3 protein is CASTLAGDPYNEQFF. In nucleotides, the CDR3 is TGCGCCAGCACCCTAGCGGGAGATCCCTACAATGAGCAGTTCTTC.

In its sample, this clone was seen once. The chain couples TRBV2 to TRBJ1-2; 7 nucleotides agree with TRBD1. Germline V CDR1 and CDR2: SNHLY, FYNNEI. The CDR3 length is 14 residues. With V trimmed by 3 bases and J by 5 bases, 6 bases remained unmatched. In DNA form, the CDR3 reads TGTGCCAGCAGTGAGCAGGGGGAGGCATATGGCTACACCTTC. Amino acids: CASSEQGEAYGYTF.

This rearrangement joins TRBV10-3 to TRBJ2-1; 8 positions match TRBD2. The V gene's germline CDR1 is ENHRY and CDR2 SYGVKD. The CDR3 spans 15 residues. V dropped 0 bases and J dropped 8; count of bases not matched to a gene: 6. CDR3 protein: CAISESSGRIDEQFF. CDR3 coding DNA: TGTGCCATCAGTGAGTCGAGCGGGAGAATCGATGAGCAGTTCTTC.

The rearrangement joins TRBV7-7 to TRBJ2-7, with 11 nucleotides matching TRBD1. The ends lost 6 bases at V and 3 bases at J; junction bases unmatched: 7. The V gene's germline CDR1 is SSHAT and CDR2 FNYEAQ (reference sequence). The CDR3 loop spans 15 amino acids. As DNA, the CDR3 is TGTGCCAGCAGTCCGGGACAGGGGGGAGGCTACGAGCAGTACTTC. Its translation: CASSPGQGGGYEQYF.

CDR3 loop: CASSDSNGEKLFF. The CDR3 nucleotides are TGTGCCAGCAGCGACAGCAATGGAGAAAAACTGTTTTTT. The V and J genes are TRBV5-4 and TRBJ1-4; D may be TRBD1 (5 bases). V was shortened by 4 bases and J by 8 bases, with 12 bases between the two germline ends. This CDR3 contains 13 residues. Per germline, CDR1 SGHNT and CDR2 YYREEE (reference sequence).

V and J are TRBV10-1 and TRBJ1-1, with no clear D. This CDR3 is 15 amino acids long. Germline assignment: CDR1 WNHNN and CDR2 SYGVQD (reference sequence). V was trimmed by 0 bases and J by 0 bases, leaving 8 bases between them. The CDR3 spells CASSESEGLNTEAFF. In nucleotides, the CDR3 is TGCGCCAGCAGTGAGTCAGAGGGATTGAACACTGAAGCTTTCTTT.

CDR3: CASSGTSGSNEQFF. The CDR3 coding sequence is TGTGCCAGCAGTGGGACTAGCGGGAGCAATGAGCAGTTCTTC. This chain uses TRBV2 with TRBJ2-1, with 13 bases matching TRBD2. Per germline, CDR1 SNHLY and CDR2 FYNNEI. Unmatched junction bases numbered 0, after V lost 4 bases and J lost 6 bases. This CDR3 comprises 14 residues.

This clone was picked up one time. The V gene is TRBV12-5, the J gene TRBJ1-4, with unresolved D. Germline loops: CDR1 LGHNT, CDR2 FRNRAP. The CDR3 has 16 amino acids. Trimming took off 2 bases at V and 3 bases at J, with 13 bases between the two ends. CDR3 sequence (DNA): TGTGCTAGTGGTTTGACCCTGGGCCAGCCTAATGAAAAACTGTTTTTT. Its translation is CASGLTLGQPNEKLFF.

With respect to this clone: A read error may produce the germline difference seen at one junction end. This rearrangement joins TRBV5-1 to TRBJ2-2; the match to TRBD2 covers 8 bases. The germline gives CDR1 SGHRS, CDR2 YFSETQ. The CDR3 loop spans 13 amino acids. The CDR3 region has the DNA TGCGCCTTTCTCAAGCGGGGGCTAGGGGTGCTGTTTTTT. Amino acids: CAFLKRGLGVLFF.

This clone occurred a few times. The CDR3 bases are TGTGCCAGCAGCAACCCCGAGCAGGGGCTCTATGGCTACACCTTC. The encoded protein is CASSNPEQGLYGYTF. This chain links TRBV7-9 with TRBJ1-2; the D gene is possibly TRBD1 (6 bases). Trimming took 5 bases from V and 4 from J, leaving 17 bases between them. Germline V CDR1 and CDR2: SEHNR, FQNEAQ (reference sequence). This CDR3 is built from 15 residues.

This clone was seen once. The J gene is TRBJ2-2, the V gene TRBV11-3; maybe TRBD1 (5 bases). This CDR3 contains 14 residues. The V gene lost 5 bases and the J gene lost 4 bases, with 11 bases spanning the gap. Germline-derived CDR1 and CDR2 are SGHNT and YENEEA. CDR3 residues: CASSLQDTTGELFF. DNA of the CDR3: TGTGCCAGCAGCCTACAGGACACCACCGGGGAGCTGTTTTTT.

This chain joins TRBV5-5 and TRBJ1-1; D may be TRBD1 (5 bases). CDR1 is SGHKS and CDR2 is YYEKEE in the germline V gene (reference sequence). The CDR3 length is 13 residues. Trimming left V 0 bases short and J 4 bases short, with 7 bases between. CDR3 nucleotides: TGTGCCAGCAGCTTGGACAGGTTCACTGAAGCTTTCTTT. Translated: CASSLDRFTEAFF.

V is TRBV11-2 and J is TRBJ1-5; 8 bases agree with TRBD1. The ends lost 3 bases at V and 5 bases at J; junction bases unmatched: 9. The germline V gene encodes CDR1 SGHAT and CDR2 FQNNGV. This CDR3 is 16 amino acids long. CDR3 sequence: CASSLGSTGGDQPQHF. CDR3 DNA sequence: TGTGCCAGCAGCTTGGGTAGTACAGGGGGGGATCAGCCCCAGCATTTT.

This clone was observed a single time. The chain couples TRBV18 to TRBJ2-3; tentative D call: TRBD2 (6 bases). The V gene's germline CDR1 is KGHSH and CDR2 LQKENI. The CDR3 runs to 16 residues. V gave up 0 bases and J gave up 1 base, with 11 bases separating them. Here the CDR3 reads CASSPPAWEGTDTQYF. The CDR3 DNA reads TGTGCCAGCTCACCACCGGCGTGGGAGGGCACAGATACGCAGTATTTT. The whole variable domain, remainder taken from reference TRBV18 and TRBJ2-3, is NAGVMQNPRHLVRRRGQEARLRCSPMKGHSHVYWYRQLPEEGLKFMVYLQKENIIDESGMPKERFSAEFPKEGPSILRIQQVVRGDSAAYFCASSPPAWEGTDTQYFGPGTRLTVL.

The chain recombines TRBV10-3 with TRBJ2-1; 10 nucleotides line up with TRBD1. V shed 8 bases and J 7 bases; nucleotides not matched to a gene: 8. Germline V gene data show CDR1 as ENHRY and CDR2 as SYGVKD. This CDR3 has 14 residues. As DNA, the CDR3 is TGTGCCATCGAGCCGGGACAGGGGACTAATGAGCAGTTCTTC. Protein: CAIEPGQGTNEQFF.

V is TRBV6-1 and J is TRBJ1-2; D ambiguous. V was trimmed by 2 bases and J by 5 bases, leaving 18 bases between them. The CDR3 is made up of 16 amino acids. CDR1 MNHNS and CDR2 SASEGT come from the germline V gene. CDR3 in amino acids: CASSEYNAELTYGYTF. The CDR3, as DNA: TGTGCCAGCAGTGAATACAACGCTGAGCTGACTTATGGCTACACCTTC.

The rearrangement links TRBV5-1 to TRBJ2-1, with 7 bases aligning to TRBD2. The CDR3 has 15 amino acids. Trimming removed 5 bases from V and 3 bases from J; junction bases left unmatched: 8. Germline V gene data show CDR1 as SGHRS and CDR2 as YFSETQ. CDR3 bases: TGCGCCAGCAGGGAGCGGGAAGGACTCTACAATGAGCAGTTCTTC. Its translation is CASREREGLYNEQFF. Variable domain in full (rest from reference TRBV5-1 and TRBJ2-1): KAGVTQTPRYLIKTRGQQVTLSCSPISGHRSVSWYQQTPGQGLQFLFEYFSETQRNKGNFPGRFSGRQFSNSRSEMNVSTLELGDSALYLCASREREGLYNEQFFGPGTRLTVL.

V and J are TRBV19 and TRBJ1-1, with no clear D. The CDR3 is 18 amino acids. Germline V gene sequence: CDR1 LNHDA, CDR2 SQIVND (reference sequence). V lost 2 bases and J lost 0, with 19 bases in between. Here the CDR3 DNA reads TGTGCCAGTAGTATAAGGTCCCTGACATCCCTATTGAACACTGAAGCTTTCTTT. It specifies CASSIRSLTSLLNTEAFF.

The chain links TRBV11-2 to TRBJ2-1, with 12 nucleotides matching TRBD2. With V trimmed by 5 bases and J by 6 bases, 11 bases remained unmatched. The CDR3 has 17 residues. Germline V CDR1 and CDR2: SGHAT, FQNNGV. The CDR3 is CASSHRTSGKISNEQFF. The CDR3 nucleotides are TGTGCCAGCAGCCATCGGACTAGCGGGAAAATAAGCAATGAGCAGTTCTTC.

V is TRBV11-3 and J is TRBJ2-1, with 12 bases aligning to TRBD2. Germline V gene sequence: CDR1 SGHNT, CDR2 YENEEA. V gave up 7 bases and J gave up 6 bases; unmatched junction bases: 10. This CDR3 is 16 amino acids long. CDR3 amino acids: CASKASGRGQSNEQFF. The CDR3 coding sequence is TGTGCCAGCAAGGCTAGCGGGAGGGGTCAGAGCAATGAGCAGTTCTTC.

J is TRBJ1-4 and V is TRBV2, with no clear D. Trimming stripped 5 bases from V and 4 bases from J, with 11 bases between. From germline, CDR1 is SNHLY and CDR2 FYNNEI. The CDR3 totals 14 residues. The CDR3 region is CASSYLGDNEKLFF. Here the CDR3 DNA reads TGTGCCAGCAGTTACCTCGGTGATAATGAAAAACTGTTTTTT. The entire variable domain, with the rest obtained from reference TRBV2 and TRBJ1-4, is as follows: EPEVTQTPSHQVTQMGQEVILRCVPISNHLYFYWYRQILGQKVEFLVSFYNNEISEKSEIFDDQFSVERPDGSNFTLKIRSTKLEDSAMYFCASSYLGDNEKLFFGSGTQLSVL.

V and J are TRBV6-5 and TRBJ1-1; no reliable D call. This CDR3 region has 14 residues. Germline CDR1 is MNHEY and CDR2 is SVGAGI. Trimming took 0 bases from V and 5 from J, leaving 10 bases between them. CDR3 in amino acids: CASSYSLGGTEAFF. CDR3 nucleotide sequence: TGTGCCAGCAGTTACTCACTGGGAGGGACTGAAGCTTTCTTT.

The chain uses TRBV2 and TRBJ2-2; the D is unclear. The ends were cut back, 2 bases at V and 0 bases at J, with 4 bases in the middle. The CDR3 runs to 14 residues. Per germline, CDR1 SNHLY and CDR2 FYNNEI. DNA of the CDR3: TGTGCCAGCAGTGAATCCTCGAACACCGGGGAGCTGTTTTTT. This codes for CASSESSNTGELFF.

This clone was seen only once. The chain links TRBV30 to TRBJ2-7; tentative D call: TRBD1 (5 bases). Germline V gene data show CDR1 as GTSNPN and CDR2 as SVGIG (reference sequence). CDR3 length: 12 residues. V was trimmed by 4 bases and J by 2 bases, leaving 9 bases between them. The CDR3 DNA reads as TGTGCCTGGAAAGGGGCCCCCTACGAGCAGTACTTC. This encodes CAWKGAPYEQYF.

J is TRBJ2-5 and V is TRBV6-5, with a tentative D call TRBD2 (5 bases). The CDR3 sequence is 14 residues long. V was shortened by 5 bases and J by 5 bases, with 15 bases between the two germline ends. Germline-derived CDR1 and CDR2 are MNHEY and SVGAGI. The CDR3 DNA reads TGTGCCAGCAGTACCCCGACTAATGGGGAGACCCAGTACTTC. This gives the protein CASSTPTNGETQYF.

This clone was recorded once. The chain joins TRBV7-2 to TRBJ1-5; 8 nucleotides agree with TRBD1. The CDR3 runs 14 residues. Germline CDR1 reads SGHTA; CDR2 reads FQGNSA. The ends lost 6 bases at V and 5 bases at J; junction bases unmatched: 6. In nucleotides, the CDR3 is TGTGCCAGCAGTCCCGGACAGGGCCATCAGCCCCAGCATTTT. This encodes CASSPGQGHQPQHF. The variable domain in full, completed from reference TRBV7-2 and TRBJ1-5, reads GAGVSQSPSNKVTEKGKDVELRCDPISGHTALYWYRQSLGQGLEFLIYFQGNSAPDKSGLPSDRFSAERTGGSVSTLTIQRTQQEDSAVYLCASSPGQGHQPQHFGDGTRLSIL.

J is TRBJ1-3 and V is TRBV7-2, with 10 bases aligning to TRBD1. With V trimmed by 4 bases and J by 2 bases, 5 bases remained unmatched. The CDR3 has 16 residues. Germline CDR1 and CDR2: SGHTA and FQGNSA. The CDR3 spells CASSYFGQGAGNTIYF. For the CDR3, the DNA is TGTGCCAGCAGCTACTTCGGACAGGGGGCTGGAAACACCATATATTTT.

In its sample, this clone was seen once. The V and J genes are TRBV10-3 and TRBJ2-1, with no clear D. This CDR3 has 14 residues. Trimming took off 0 bases at V and 3 bases at J, with 6 bases between the two ends. Germline loops: CDR1 ENHRY, CDR2 SYGVKD. The CDR3: CAISESGLYNEQFF. In nucleotides, the CDR3 is TGTGCCATCAGTGAGTCCGGTCTCTACAATGAGCAGTTCTTC.